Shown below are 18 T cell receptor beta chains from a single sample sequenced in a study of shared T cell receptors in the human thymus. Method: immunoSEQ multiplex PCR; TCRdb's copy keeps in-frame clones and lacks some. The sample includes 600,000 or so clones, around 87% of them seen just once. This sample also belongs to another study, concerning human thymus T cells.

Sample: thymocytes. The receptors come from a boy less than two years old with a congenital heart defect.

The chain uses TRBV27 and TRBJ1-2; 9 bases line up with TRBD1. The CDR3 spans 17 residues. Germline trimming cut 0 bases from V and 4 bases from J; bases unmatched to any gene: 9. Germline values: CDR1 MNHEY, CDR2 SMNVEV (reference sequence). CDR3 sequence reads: CASSLSVRGDRVYGYTF. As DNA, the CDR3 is TGTGCCAGCAGTTTATCGGTACGAGGGGACAGGGTCTATGGCTACACCTTC.

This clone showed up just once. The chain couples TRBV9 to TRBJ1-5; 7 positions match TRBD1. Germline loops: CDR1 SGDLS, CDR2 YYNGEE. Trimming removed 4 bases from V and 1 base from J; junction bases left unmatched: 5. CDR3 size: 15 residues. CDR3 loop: CASSRDRESNQPQHF. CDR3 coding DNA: TGTGCCAGCAGCCGTGACAGGGAAAGCAATCAGCCCCAGCATTTT. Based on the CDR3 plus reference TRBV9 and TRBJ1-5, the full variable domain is DSGVTQTPKHLITATGQRVTLRCSPRSGDLSVYWYQQSLDQGLQFLIQYYNGEERAKGNILERFSAQQFPDLHSELNLSSLELGDSALYFCASSRDRESNQPQHFGDGTRLSIL.

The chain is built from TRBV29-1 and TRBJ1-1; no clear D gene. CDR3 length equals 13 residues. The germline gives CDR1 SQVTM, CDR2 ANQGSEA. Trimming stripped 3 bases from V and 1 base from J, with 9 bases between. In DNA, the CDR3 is TGCAGCGTTGAGTTGCGGGAGAACACTGAAGCTTTCTTT. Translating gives CSVELRENTEAFF.

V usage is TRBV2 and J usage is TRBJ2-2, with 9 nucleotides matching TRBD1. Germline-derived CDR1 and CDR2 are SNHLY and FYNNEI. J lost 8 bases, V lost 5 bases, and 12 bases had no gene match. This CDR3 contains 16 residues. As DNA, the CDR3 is TGTGCCAGCAGTAAAAGCCTAACAGGGGGCATAGGGGAGCTGTTTTTT. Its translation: CASSKSLTGGIGELFF. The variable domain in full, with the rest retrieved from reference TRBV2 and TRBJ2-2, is EPEVTQTPSHQVTQMGQEVILRCVPISNHLYFYWYRQILGQKVEFLVSFYNNEISEKSEIFDDQFSVERPDGSNFTLKIRSTKLEDSAMYFCASSKSLTGGIGELFFGEGSRLTVL.

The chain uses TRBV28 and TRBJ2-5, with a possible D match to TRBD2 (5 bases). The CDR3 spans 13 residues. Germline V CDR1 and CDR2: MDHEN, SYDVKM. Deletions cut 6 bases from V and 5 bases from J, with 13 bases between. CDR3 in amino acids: CASSLLGVETQYF. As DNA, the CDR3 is TGTGCCAGCAGCCTACTCGGGGTCGAGACCCAGTACTTC.

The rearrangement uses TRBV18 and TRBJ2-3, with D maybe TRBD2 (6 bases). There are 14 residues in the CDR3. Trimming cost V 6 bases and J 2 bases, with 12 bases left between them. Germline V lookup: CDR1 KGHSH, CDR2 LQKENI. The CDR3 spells CASSFREYTDTQYF. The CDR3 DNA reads TGTGCCAGCTCCTTCCGGGAGTACACAGATACGCAGTATTTT.

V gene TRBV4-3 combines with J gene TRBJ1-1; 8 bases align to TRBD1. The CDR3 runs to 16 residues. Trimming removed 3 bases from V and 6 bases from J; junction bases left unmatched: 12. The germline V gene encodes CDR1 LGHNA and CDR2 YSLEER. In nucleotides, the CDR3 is TGCGCCAGCAGCCAGGAGGTCCGACAGGGGAAGTCTGAAGCTTTCTTT. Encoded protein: CASSQEVRQGKSEAFF.

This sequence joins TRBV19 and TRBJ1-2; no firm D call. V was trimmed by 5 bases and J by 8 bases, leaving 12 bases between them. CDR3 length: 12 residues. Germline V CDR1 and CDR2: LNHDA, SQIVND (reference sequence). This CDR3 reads CASSVPGAGYTF. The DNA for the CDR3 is TGTGCCAGTAGTGTTCCGGGTGCGGGCTACACCTTC.

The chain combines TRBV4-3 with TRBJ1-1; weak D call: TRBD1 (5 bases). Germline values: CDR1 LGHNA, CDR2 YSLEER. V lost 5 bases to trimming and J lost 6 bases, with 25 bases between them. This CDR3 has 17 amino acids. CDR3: CASSAKPTPGPGAEAFF. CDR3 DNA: TGCGCCAGCAGCGCAAAACCCACACCGGGCCCGGGGGCTGAAGCTTTCTTT.

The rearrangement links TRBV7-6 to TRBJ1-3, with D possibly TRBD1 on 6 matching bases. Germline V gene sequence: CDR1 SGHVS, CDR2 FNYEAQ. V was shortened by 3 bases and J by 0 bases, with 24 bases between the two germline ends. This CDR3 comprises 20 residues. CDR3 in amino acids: CASSFTREGGLSYSGNTIYF. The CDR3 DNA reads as TGTGCCAGCAGCTTCACCCGGGAAGGGGGTCTATCGTACTCTGGAAACACCATATATTTT.

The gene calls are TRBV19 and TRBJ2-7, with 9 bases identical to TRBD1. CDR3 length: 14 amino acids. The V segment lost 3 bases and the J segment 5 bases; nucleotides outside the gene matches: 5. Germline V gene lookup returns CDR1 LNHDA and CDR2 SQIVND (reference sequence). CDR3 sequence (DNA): TGTGCCAGTAGTATTCCCGACAGGGGGAACGAGCAGTACTTC. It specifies CASSIPDRGNEQYF.

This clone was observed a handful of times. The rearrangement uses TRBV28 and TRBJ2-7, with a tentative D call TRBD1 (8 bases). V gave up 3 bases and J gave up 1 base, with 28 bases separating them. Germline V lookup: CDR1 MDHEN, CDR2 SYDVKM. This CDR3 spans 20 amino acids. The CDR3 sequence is CASSFDRGRRTSELSYEQYF. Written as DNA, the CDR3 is TGTGCCAGCAGTTTCGACAGGGGTAGACGTACTAGCGAACTATCCTACGAGCAGTACTTC.

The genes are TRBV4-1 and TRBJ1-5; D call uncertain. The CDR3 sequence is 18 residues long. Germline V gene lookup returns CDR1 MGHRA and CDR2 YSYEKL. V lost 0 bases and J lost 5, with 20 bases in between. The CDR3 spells CASSQELQASGRDQPQHF. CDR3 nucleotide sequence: TGCGCCAGCAGCCAAGAACTTCAGGCGAGCGGAAGGGATCAGCCCCAGCATTTT.

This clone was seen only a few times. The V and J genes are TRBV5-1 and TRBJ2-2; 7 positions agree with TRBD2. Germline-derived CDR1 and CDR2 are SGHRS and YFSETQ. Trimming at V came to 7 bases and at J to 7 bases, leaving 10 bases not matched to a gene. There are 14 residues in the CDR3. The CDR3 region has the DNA TGCGCCAGCTCCCCTGATTCGGGGGGCGGGGAGCTGTTTTTT. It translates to CASSPDSGGGELFF.

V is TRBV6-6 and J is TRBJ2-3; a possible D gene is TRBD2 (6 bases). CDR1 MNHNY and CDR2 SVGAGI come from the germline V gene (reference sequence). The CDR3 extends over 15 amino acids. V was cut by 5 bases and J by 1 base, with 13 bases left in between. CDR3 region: CASSLGTAGTDTQYF. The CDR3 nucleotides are TGTGCCAGCAGTCTAGGGACTGCGGGCACAGATACGCAGTATTTT.

CDR3 bases: TGTGCCAGCAGTTACCTACGGGGAACGGCTTTCTTT. It is translated as CASSYLRGTAFF. This chain connects TRBV6-5 to TRBJ1-1; D is unresolved. The CDR3 runs 12 residues. With 2 bases removed from V and 11 bases from J, the gap between germline ends came to 12 bases. Germline CDR1 reads MNHEY; CDR2 reads SVGAGI.

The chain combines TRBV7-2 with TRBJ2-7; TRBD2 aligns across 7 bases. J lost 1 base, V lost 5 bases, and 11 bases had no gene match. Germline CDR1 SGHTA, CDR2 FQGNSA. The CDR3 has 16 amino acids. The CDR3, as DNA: TGTGCCAGCAGCCCCTACCTAGCGGTGCCGTCCTACGAGCAGTACTTC. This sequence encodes CASSPYLAVPSYEQYF. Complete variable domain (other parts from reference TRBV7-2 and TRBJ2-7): GAGVSQSPSNKVTEKGKDVELRCDPISGHTALYWYRQSLGQGLEFLIYFQGNSAPDKSGLPSDRFSAERTGGSVSTLTIQRTQQEDSAVYLCASSPYLAVPSYEQYFGPGTRLTVT.

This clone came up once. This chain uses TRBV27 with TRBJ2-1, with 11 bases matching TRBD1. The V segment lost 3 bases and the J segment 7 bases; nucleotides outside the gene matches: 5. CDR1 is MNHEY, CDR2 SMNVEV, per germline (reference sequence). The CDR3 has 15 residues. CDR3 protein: CASSLGTGGRNEQFF. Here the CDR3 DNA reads TGTGCCAGCAGTTTGGGGACAGGGGGTCGGAATGAGCAGTTCTTC.